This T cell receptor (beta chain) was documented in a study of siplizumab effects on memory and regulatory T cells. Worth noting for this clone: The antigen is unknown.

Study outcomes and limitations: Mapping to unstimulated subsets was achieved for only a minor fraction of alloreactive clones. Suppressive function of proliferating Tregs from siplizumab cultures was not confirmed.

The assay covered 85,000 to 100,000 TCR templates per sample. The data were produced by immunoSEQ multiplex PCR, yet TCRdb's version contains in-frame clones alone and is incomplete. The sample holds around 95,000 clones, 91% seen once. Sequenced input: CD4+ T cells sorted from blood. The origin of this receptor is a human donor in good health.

CDR3 in DNA: TGTGCCAGCACCGGTAGCGGGGGCCGCTCCTACGAGCAGTACTTC. Protein product: CASTGSGGRSYEQYF. The chain combines TRBV5-4 with TRBJ2-7; the match to TRBD2 covers 9 bases. This CDR3 has 15 residues. With 6 bases clipped from V and 0 bases from J, the junction kept 7 bases outside the gene matches. Germline CDR1 and CDR2: SGHNT and YYREEE (reference sequence).